The source of this T cell receptor beta chain is a study of response to subunit inactivated influenza vaccine. General study points: The authors proposed limited new T cell recruitment per seasonal influenza vaccination.

CDR1 MNHNS and CDR2 SASEGT come from the germline V gene. The length of the CDR3 is 16 residues. Trimming cost V 4 bases and J 11 bases; bases outside gene matches: 16. This clonotype was seen a few times. As yet, its antigen is unknown. TCRdb recomputed calls from the RT-PCR reads with MiXCR, one row per CDR3 protein. The table shows roughly 170,000 distinct CDR3 sequences, with 9.2% occurring only once. V usage is TRBV6-1 and J usage is TRBJ2-1; 8 bases align to TRBD1. The clonotype was recovered from a man aged 50-59 years who received an inactivated influenza vaccine. This specimen was non-naive T cells sorted from PBMCs, taken on the day of vaccination. The CDR3 here is CASSATGQALPRKQFF. The CDR3, as DNA: TGTGCCAGCAGTGCAACGGGACAGGCCTTACCGCGGAAGCAGTTCTTC.